Detailed here is one T cell receptor (beta chain). Sequenced by immunoSEQ multiplex PCR; TCRdb stores in-frame clones only, minus some. The repertoire includes approximately 100,000 clones, 80% to 90% of them detected once, and about 34% sits in the top ten. The sample originates from a study of blood T cell repertoires in COVID-19. The CDR3 runs to 13 residues. V gave up 4 bases and J gave up 7 bases, with 11 bases separating them. CDR1 and CDR2 from the germline V gene are MGHDK and SYGVNS. The chain joins TRBV25-1 to TRBJ2-1; the D is unclear. The receptor comes from a woman over 75 with acute or convalescent COVID-19. Specimen: peripheral blood. The CDR3 spells CASSGPGENEQFF. Here the CDR3 DNA reads TGTGCCAGCAGTGGCCCAGGTGAGAATGAGCAGTTCTTC.